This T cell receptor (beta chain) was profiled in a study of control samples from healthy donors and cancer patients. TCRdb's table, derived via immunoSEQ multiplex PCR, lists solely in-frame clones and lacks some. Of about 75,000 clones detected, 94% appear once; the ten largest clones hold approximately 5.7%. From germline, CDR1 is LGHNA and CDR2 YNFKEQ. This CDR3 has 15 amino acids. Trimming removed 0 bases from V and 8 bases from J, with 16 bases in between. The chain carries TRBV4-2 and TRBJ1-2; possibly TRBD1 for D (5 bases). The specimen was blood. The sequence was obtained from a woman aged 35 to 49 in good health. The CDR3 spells CASSQEPDTAWGYTF. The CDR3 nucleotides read TGTGCCAGCAGCCAAGAACCGGACACCGCCTGGGGCTACACCTTC.